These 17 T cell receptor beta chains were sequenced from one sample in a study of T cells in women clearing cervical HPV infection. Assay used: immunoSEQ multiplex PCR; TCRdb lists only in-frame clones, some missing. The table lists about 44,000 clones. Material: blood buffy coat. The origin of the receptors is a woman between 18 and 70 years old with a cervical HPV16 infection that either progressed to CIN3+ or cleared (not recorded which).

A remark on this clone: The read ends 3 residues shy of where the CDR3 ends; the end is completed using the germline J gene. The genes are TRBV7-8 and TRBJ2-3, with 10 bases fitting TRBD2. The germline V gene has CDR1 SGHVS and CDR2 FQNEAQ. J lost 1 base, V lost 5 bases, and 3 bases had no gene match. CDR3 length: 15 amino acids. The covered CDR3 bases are TGTGCCAGCAGCCCTAGCGGGAGAGGCACAGATACG. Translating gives CASSPSGRGTDT. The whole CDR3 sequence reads CASSPSGRGTDTQYF.

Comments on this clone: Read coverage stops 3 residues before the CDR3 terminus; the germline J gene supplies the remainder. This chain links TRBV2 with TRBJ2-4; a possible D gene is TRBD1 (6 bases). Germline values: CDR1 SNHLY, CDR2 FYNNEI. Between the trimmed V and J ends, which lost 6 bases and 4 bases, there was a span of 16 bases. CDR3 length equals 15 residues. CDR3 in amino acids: CASSDREDSKNIQYF. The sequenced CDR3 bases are TGTGCCAGCAGCGACCGCGAGGACAGTAAAAACATT.

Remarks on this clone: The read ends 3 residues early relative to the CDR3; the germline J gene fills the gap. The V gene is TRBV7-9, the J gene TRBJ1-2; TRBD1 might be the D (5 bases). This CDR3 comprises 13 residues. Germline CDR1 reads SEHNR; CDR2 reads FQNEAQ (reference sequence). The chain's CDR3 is CASSLAGGRGYTF. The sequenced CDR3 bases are TGTGCCAGCAGCTTAGCCGGGGGAAGGGGC.

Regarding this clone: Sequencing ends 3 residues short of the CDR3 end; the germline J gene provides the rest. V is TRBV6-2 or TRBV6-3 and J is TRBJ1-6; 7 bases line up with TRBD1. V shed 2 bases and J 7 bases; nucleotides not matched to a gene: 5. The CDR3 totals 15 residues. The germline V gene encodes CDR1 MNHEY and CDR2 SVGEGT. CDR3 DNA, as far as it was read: TGTGCCAGCAGTTACGGGCAGGGGGGAAATTCACCC. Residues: CASSYGQGGNSP. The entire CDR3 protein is CASSYGQGGNSPLHF.

The covered CDR3 bases are TGTGCCAGCAGCTTTAACAGGGATCAGCCC. It specifies CASSFNRDQP. The whole CDR3 sequence is CASSFNRDQPQHF. The chain carries TRBV7-3 and TRBJ1-5; tentative D call: TRBD1 (6 bases). The read finishes 3 residues shy of the CDR3 end, and the germline J gene is used to complete it. The CDR3 totals 13 residues. The germline V gene has CDR1 SGHTA and CDR2 FQGTGA. Trimming took 3 bases from V and 5 from J, leaving 8 bases between them.

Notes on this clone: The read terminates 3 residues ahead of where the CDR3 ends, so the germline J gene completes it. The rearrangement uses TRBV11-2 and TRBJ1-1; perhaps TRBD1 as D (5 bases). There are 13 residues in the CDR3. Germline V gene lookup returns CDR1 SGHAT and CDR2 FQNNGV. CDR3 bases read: TGTGCCAGCAGCCAAAGGGCCCAGGGAAGA. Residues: CASSQRAQGR. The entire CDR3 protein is CASSQRAQGRAFF.

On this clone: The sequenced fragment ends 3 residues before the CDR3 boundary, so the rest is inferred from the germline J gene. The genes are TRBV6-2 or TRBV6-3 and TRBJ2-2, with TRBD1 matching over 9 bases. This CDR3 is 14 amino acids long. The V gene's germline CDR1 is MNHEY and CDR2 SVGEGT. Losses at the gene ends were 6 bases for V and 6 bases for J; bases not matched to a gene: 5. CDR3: CASSRDRDPGELFF. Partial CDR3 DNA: TGTGCCAGCAGCCGGGACAGGGACCCCGGGGAG.

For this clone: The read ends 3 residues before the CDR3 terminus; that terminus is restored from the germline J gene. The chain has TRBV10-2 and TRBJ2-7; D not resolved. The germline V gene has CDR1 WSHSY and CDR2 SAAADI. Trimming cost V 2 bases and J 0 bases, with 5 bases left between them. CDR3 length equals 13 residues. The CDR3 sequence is CASSEASSYEQYF. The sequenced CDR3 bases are TGCGCCAGCAGTGAGGCTAGCTCCTACGAG.

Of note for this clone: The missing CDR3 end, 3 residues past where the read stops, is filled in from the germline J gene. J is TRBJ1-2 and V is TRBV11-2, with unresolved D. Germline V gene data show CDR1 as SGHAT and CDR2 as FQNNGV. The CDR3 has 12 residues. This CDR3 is CASSTASYDYTF. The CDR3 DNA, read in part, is TGTGCCAGCAGTACCGCCTCCTACGAC.

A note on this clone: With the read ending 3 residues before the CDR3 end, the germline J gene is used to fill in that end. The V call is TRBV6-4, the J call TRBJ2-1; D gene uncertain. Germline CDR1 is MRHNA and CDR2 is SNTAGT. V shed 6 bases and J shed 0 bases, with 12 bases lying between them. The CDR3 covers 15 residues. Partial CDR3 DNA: TGTGCCAGCAGCGAACTACCGAGCTCCTACAATGAG. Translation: CASSELPSSYNE. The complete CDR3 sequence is CASSELPSSYNEQFF.

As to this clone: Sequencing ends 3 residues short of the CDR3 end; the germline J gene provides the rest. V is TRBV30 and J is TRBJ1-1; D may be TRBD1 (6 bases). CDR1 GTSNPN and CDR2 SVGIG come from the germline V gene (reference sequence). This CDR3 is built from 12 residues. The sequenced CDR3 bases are TGTGCCTGGAGGGGGGCCGCACGGGGT. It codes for CAWRGAARG. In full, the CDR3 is CAWRGAARGAFF. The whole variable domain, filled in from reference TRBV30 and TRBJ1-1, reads SQTIHQWPATLVQPVGSPLSLECTVEGTSNPNLYWYRQAAGRGLQLLFYSVGIGQISSEVPQNLSASRPQDRQFILSSKKLLLSDSGFYLCAWRGAARGAFFGQGTRLTVV.

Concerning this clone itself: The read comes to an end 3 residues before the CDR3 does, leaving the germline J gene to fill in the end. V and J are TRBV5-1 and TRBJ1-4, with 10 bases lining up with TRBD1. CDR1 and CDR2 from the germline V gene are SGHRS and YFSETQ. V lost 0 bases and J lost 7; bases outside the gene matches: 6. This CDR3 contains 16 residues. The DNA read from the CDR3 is TGCGCCAGCAGCTTGGGGCGGACAGGGGGAGTTGAAAAA. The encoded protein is CASSLGRTGGVEK. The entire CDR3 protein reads CASSLGRTGGVEKLFF.

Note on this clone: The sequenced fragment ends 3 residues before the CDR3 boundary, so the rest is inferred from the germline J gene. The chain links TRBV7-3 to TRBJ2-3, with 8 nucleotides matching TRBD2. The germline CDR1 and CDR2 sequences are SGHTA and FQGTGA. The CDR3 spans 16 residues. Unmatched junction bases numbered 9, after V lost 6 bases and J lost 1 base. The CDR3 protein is CASSRWTSRRTDTQYF. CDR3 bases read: TGTGCCAGCAGTCGCTGGACTAGCAGGCGCACAGATACG.

CDR3 sequence: CASGQGGETGELFF. Incomplete CDR3 DNA: TGTGCCAGTGGACAGGGGGGGGAGACCGGGGAG. The chain joins TRBV7-7 to TRBJ2-2; 10 nucleotides agree with TRBD1. The read finishes 3 residues shy of the CDR3 end, and the germline J gene is used to complete it. The CDR3 loop spans 14 amino acids. The germline CDR1 and CDR2 sequences are SSHAT and FNYEAQ (reference sequence). With V trimmed by 9 bases and J by 5 bases, 6 bases remained unmatched.

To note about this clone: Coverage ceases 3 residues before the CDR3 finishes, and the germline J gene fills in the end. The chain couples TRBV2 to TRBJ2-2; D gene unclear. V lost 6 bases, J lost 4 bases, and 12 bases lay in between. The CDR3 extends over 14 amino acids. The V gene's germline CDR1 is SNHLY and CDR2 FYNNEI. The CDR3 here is CASRVRSGTGELFF. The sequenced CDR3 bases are TGTGCCAGCAGAGTCCGATCGGGCACCGGGGAG.

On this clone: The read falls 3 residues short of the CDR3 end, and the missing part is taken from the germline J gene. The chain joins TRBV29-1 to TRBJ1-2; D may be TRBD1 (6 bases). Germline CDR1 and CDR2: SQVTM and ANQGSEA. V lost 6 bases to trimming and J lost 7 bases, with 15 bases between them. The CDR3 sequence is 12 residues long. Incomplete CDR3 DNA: TGCAGCGTGCATGGGGGGGCGGGTGGC. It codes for CSVHGGAGG. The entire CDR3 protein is CSVHGGAGGYTF.

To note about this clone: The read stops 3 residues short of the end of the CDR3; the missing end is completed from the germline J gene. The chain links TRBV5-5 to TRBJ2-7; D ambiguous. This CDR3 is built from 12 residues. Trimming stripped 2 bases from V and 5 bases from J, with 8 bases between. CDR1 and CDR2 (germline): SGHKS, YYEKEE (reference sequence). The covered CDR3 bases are TGTGCCAGCAGCTTCGTAGTCAACGAG. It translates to CASSFVVNE. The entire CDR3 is CASSFVVNEQYF.